A single sample gave rise to the 10 T cell receptor beta chains below, sequenced in a study of identical twins. TCRdb re-called the 5' RACE reads with MiXCR, one entry per CDR3 protein. In the table there are a few hundred thousand distinct CDR3 sequences, about a fifth of which are singletons. Sequenced input: naive T cells sorted from blood. Receptors originate from a man in his forties or fifties in good health.

The chain joins TRBV9 to TRBJ2-1; 7 bases are a match to TRBD2. Germline values: CDR1 SGDLS, CDR2 YYNGEE. The CDR3 runs to 15 residues. V shed 0 bases, J shed 8 bases, and the junction held 8 bases outside the gene matches. CDR3 DNA: TGTGCCAGCAGCGTAGGCGGGGGAGTTGGGTATGAGCAGTTCTTC. This gives the protein CASSVGGGVGYEQFF.

This chain uses TRBV25-1 with TRBJ2-1; D call uncertain. V dropped 3 bases and J dropped 7 bases, with 16 bases sitting between them. This CDR3 contains 15 residues. In germline, CDR1 is MGHDK, CDR2 SYGVNS. The DNA of the CDR3 is TGTGCCAGCAGTGATACGGGTCGGGTCGGGAATGAGCAGTTCTTC. It encodes CASSDTGRVGNEQFF.

This chain joins TRBV7-9 and TRBJ2-1; 7 bases fit TRBD2. CDR1 SEHNR and CDR2 FQNEAQ come from the germline V gene (reference sequence). This CDR3 spans 16 amino acids. With V trimmed by 1 base and J by 1 base, 4 bases remained unmatched. This chain's CDR3 is CASSLGGSLSYNEQFF. Here the CDR3 DNA reads TGTGCCAGCAGCTTAGGCGGGAGCTTATCCTACAATGAGCAGTTCTTC. Full variable domain (missing parts from reference TRBV7-9 and TRBJ2-1): DTGVSQNPRHKITKRGQNVTFRCDPISEHNRLYWYRQTLGQGPEFLTYFQNEAQLEKSRLLSDRFSAERPKGSFSTLEIQRTEQGDSAMYLCASSLGGSLSYNEQFFGPGTRLTVL.

Many counts were recorded for this clonotype. The chain employs TRBV5-1 and TRBJ2-1; D could derive from TRBD1 or TRBD2 (5 bases each). Germline assignment: CDR1 SGHRS and CDR2 YFSETQ. CDR3 size: 16 residues. Trimming took 0 bases from V and 6 from J, leaving 16 bases between them. DNA of the CDR3: TGCGCCAGCAGCTTGGCCGGCCAGGGAAGCGGCAATGAGCAGTTCTTC. This sequence encodes CASSLAGQGSGNEQFF.

CDR3 in DNA: TGTGCCAGCAGCCTCAGGGTTGGCACCTACAATGAGCAGTTCTTC. Translation: CASSLRVGTYNEQFF. The chain carries TRBV7-8 and TRBJ2-1; D perhaps matches TRBD1 (5 bases). Germline V CDR1 and CDR2: SGHVS, FQNEAQ. V was shortened by 5 bases and J by 2 bases, with 13 bases between the two germline ends. The CDR3 extends over 15 amino acids. The whole variable domain, remainder taken from reference TRBV7-8 and TRBJ2-1, is GAGVSQSPRYKVAKRGQDVALRCDPISGHVSLFWYQQALGQGPEFLTYFQNEAQLDKSGLPSDRFFAERPEGSVSTLKIQRTQQEDSAVYLCASSLRVGTYNEQFFGPGTRLTVL.

This clonotype was counted at least ten times. The chain combines TRBV12-3 or TRBV12-4 with TRBJ2-5; D is unclear. The CDR3 is 13 residues long. Trimming stripped 3 bases from V and 5 bases from J, with 10 bases between. This chain's CDR3 is CASSFTSDETQYF. The CDR3 nucleotides are TGTGCCAGCAGTTTTACCAGCGACGAGACCCAGTACTTC.

As for this clonotype: The CDR3 ends on some other residue instead of the conserved phenylalanine or tryptophan, so this is likely a read error. This chain connects TRBV5-1 to TRBJ2-1; the D gene is possibly TRBD2 (5 bases). CDR1 is SGHRS, CDR2 YFSETQ, per germline. Trimming took off 0 bases at V and 0 bases at J, with 16 bases between the two ends. The CDR3 covers 18 residues. CDR3 DNA: TGCGCCAGCAGCTTGGCCAAGTGGGAGAAGAGCTCCTACAATGAGCAGTTCCTC. Translating it yields CASSLAKWEKSSYNEQFL.

This clonotype came up a few times. The gene calls are TRBV4-1 and TRBJ2-3; D not certain. This CDR3 region has 15 residues. Per germline, CDR1 MGHRA and CDR2 YSYEKL. The V end lost 0 bases, the J end lost 4 bases, and 11 bases lay between the germline ends. CDR3 DNA sequence: TGCGCCAGCAGCCAAGATCTAACCCTCGCAGATACGCAGTATTTT. The encoded protein is CASSQDLTLADTQYF.

Only a few counts were recorded for this clonotype. V usage is TRBV12-3 or TRBV12-4 and J usage is TRBJ2-1; the D is unclear. V gave up 0 bases and J gave up 10 bases, with 7 bases separating them. The CDR3 has 12 amino acids. This CDR3 reads CASSLAFPEQFF. The CDR3 bases are TGTGCCAGCAGTTTAGCCTTCCCCGAGCAGTTCTTC.

This clonotype was seen many times. This chain links TRBV28 with TRBJ2-1; 9 nucleotides agree with TRBD1. Germline V CDR1 and CDR2: MDHEN, SYDVKM. V gave up 6 bases and J gave up 7 bases; unmatched junction bases: 7. This CDR3 is 14 amino acids long. The CDR3 is CASSPLDRGNEQFF. DNA for the CDR3: TGTGCCAGCAGCCCCTTGGACAGGGGTAATGAGCAGTTCTTC.